The source of this TCR beta chain is a study of T cells in localized non-small cell lung cancer. Findings of the study overall: Greater T cell density in blood accompanied longer overall survival. There was higher T cell clonality in uninvolved adjacent lung than in tumor, and it was highest there. Because researchers sequenced only one region of the tumor, heterogeneity is still possible.

Of note for this clone: Its antigen is unidentified.

Clones were sequenced by immunoSEQ multiplex PCR, and TCRdb holds only the in-frame ones, with some missing. The sample consists of around 40,000 clones, 75% to 85% of them appearing once. The CDR3 consists of 14 residues. Trimming removed 2 bases at V and 3 bases at J, with 8 bases between. Germline V CDR1 and CDR2: SGHTA, FQGNSA. V is TRBV7-2 and J is TRBJ1-5; D unresolved. The clonotype was recovered from a man between 40 and 69 years old with stage II lung adenocarcinoma. The source was PBMCs, collected before any cancer treatment. The CDR3: CASSLPIPNQPQHF. The CDR3 bases are TGTGCCAGCAGCTTACCTATACCCAATCAGCCCCAGCATTTT.